The rows below give T cell receptor beta chains drawn from one sample of a study of pediatric ulcerative colitis. Measured with immunoSEQ multiplex PCR; TCRdb has only the in-frame clones, and not every one. The repertoire includes roughly 60,000 clones, about 90% of them detected once, and approximately 1.5% sits in the top ten. Sequenced input: blood. The receptor set was obtained from a boy aged 10-17 years who was a control in a study of pediatric ulcerative colitis. Both conserved end residues are part of each CDR3. The D gene is left open where the match is weak. Some rows have no size entry. The others give once, few or many, or a class for an expanded clone.

abundance | d_gene | j_gene | v_gene | CDR3aa | CDR3nt
- | - | TRBJ1-2 | TRBV28 | CASSFPGNYGYTF | TGTGCCAGCAGTTTCCCGGGAAACTATGGCTACACCTTC
- | TRBD2 | TRBJ2-1 | TRBV6-4 | CASSDSQAGGENEQFF | TGTGCCAGCAGTGACTCCCAAGCGGGAGGGGAGAATGAGCAGTTCTTC
- | TRBD2 | TRBJ2-3 | TRBV18 | CASSLLVGGADTQYF | TGTGCCAGCTCACTCCTCGTGGGGGGGGCAGATACGCAGTATTTT
- | - | TRBJ1-1 | TRBV5-6 | CASSFAAFYTEAFF | TGTGCCAGCAGCTTTGCGGCCTTTTACACTGAAGCTTTCTTT
- | TRBD1 | TRBJ1-1 | TRBV27 | CASSTQDRDTEAFF | TGTGCCAGCAGTACCCAGGACAGGGACACTGAAGCTTTCTTT
- | - | TRBJ1-1 | TRBV7-8 | CASSSPYGMGNTEAFF | TGTGCCAGCAGCTCGCCGTACGGTATGGGGAACACTGAAGCTTTCTTT
- | - | TRBJ2-7 | TRBV5-1 | CASSLWGRRPYEQYF | TGCGCCAGCAGCTTGTGGGGCCGACGTCCCTACGAGCAGTACTTC
- | - | TRBJ1-2 | TRBV19 | CASSIGFGYTF | TGTGCCAGTAGTATCGGGTTTGGCTACACCTTC
few | TRBD2 | TRBJ2-1 | TRBV27 | CASTRNWVSGSFNEQFF | TGTGCCAGCACCAGGAATTGGGTAAGCGGGAGTTTCAATGAGCAGTTCTTC
- | - | TRBJ2-3 | TRBV6-5 | CASSSVSSTDTQYF | TGTGCCAGCAGTTCTGTATCTAGCACAGATACGCAGTATTTT
- | TRBD1 | TRBJ1-1 | TRBV4-3 | CASSQGDRLNTEAFF | TGCGCCAGCAGCCAAGGGGACAGACTGAACACTGAAGCTTTCTTT
- | - | TRBJ1-2 | TRBV27 | CASSLTRATPIGYTF | TGTGCCAGCAGTTTAACTCGGGCCACCCCTATCGGCTACACCTTC
- | - | TRBJ2-3 | TRBV4-2 | CASSQGESSTDTQYF | TGTGCCAGCAGCCAGGGGGAATCTAGCACAGATACGCAGTATTTT
- | - | TRBJ2-7 | TRBV27 | CASSSGERNEQYF | TGTGCCAGCAGCTCGGGTGAGCGGAACGAGCAGTACTTC
- | - | TRBJ2-7 | TRBV10-3 | CAISEAREGWEQYF | TGTGCCATCAGTGAGGCCCGGGAAGGGTGGGAGCAGTACTTC
- | - | TRBJ2-3 | TRBV6-5 | CANRRGVLADTQYF | TGTGCCAACCGGAGAGGGGTCCTCGCAGATACGCAGTATTTT
- | TRBD2 | TRBJ2-1 | TRBV5-1 | CASSLQTSGGFNEQFF | TGCGCCAGCAGCCTACAGACTAGCGGGGGGTTCAATGAGCAGTTCTTC
- | - | TRBJ2-3 | TRBV25-1 | CASSAKATDTQYF | TGTGCCAGCAGTGCTAAAGCTACGGATACGCAGTATTTT
- | - | TRBJ1-1 | TRBV19 | CASTLNTEAFF | TGTGCCAGTACCCTGAACACTGAAGCTTTCTTT
- | - | TRBJ1-4 | TRBV6-5 | CASSFGAGKLFF | TGTGCCAGCAGTTTTGGGGCGGGGAAACTGTTTTTT
- | TRBD2 | TRBJ2-1 | TRBV29-1 | CSVESGASGSYEQFF | TGCAGCGTTGAAAGCGGGGCTAGCGGGAGTTATGAGCAGTTCTTC
- | - | TRBJ1-5 | TRBV30 | CAWSSPDNQPQHF | TGTGCCTGGAGTAGTCCCGACAATCAGCCCCAGCATTTT
- | - | TRBJ2-3 | TRBV5-8 | CASSLGGARTDTQYF | TGTGCCAGCAGCTTGGGTGGGGCCCGCACAGATACGCAGTATTTT
once | - | TRBJ2-7 | TRBV5-1 | CASSLGEGDEQYF | TGCGCCAGCAGCTTGGGGGAGGGGGACGAGCAGTACTTC
- | TRBD2 | TRBJ2-1 | TRBV13 | CASSLSVASGGSPSSYNEQFF | TGTGCCAGCAGCTTAAGCGTCGCGAGCGGGGGGTCCCCGAGCTCCTACAATGAGCAGTTCTTC
- | - | TRBJ1-2 | TRBV4-3 | CASSQSRAGFNYGYTF | TGCGCCAGCAGCCAAAGTAGGGCGGGCTTTAACTATGGCTACACCTTC
- | - | TRBJ1-2 | TRBV6-6 | CASSYNRANHYGYTF | TGTGCCAGCAGTTACAATCGGGCAAACCACTATGGCTACACCTTC
once | - | TRBJ2-2 | TRBV7-3 | CASQEQVITGELFF | TGTGCCAGCCAGGAGCAGGTCATCACCGGGGAGCTGTTTTTT
- | TRBD1 | TRBJ2-7 | TRBV4-1 | CASSHIRDRSYEQYF | TGCGCCAGCAGCCATATCCGGGACAGGTCCTACGAGCAGTACTTC
- | TRBD2 | TRBJ2-3 | TRBV4-1 | CASSQPAGDSYTDTQYF | TGCGCCAGCAGCCAACCAGCGGGAGATTCGTACACAGATACGCAGTATTTT
- | - | TRBJ2-3 | TRBV5-1 | CASSLRGSDTQYF | TGCGCCAGCAGCTTACGGGGGTCCGATACGCAGTATTTT
- | TRBD2 | TRBJ2-1 | TRBV7-9 | CASSFREEHEQFF | TGTGCCAGCAGCTTTCGGGAGGAGCATGAGCAGTTCTTC
few | - | TRBJ1-5 | TRBV19 | CASSRAENQPQHF | TGTGCCAGTAGTAGGGCGGAGAATCAGCCCCAGCATTTT
- | - | TRBJ2-7 | TRBV28 | CASTGTPTYEQYF | TGTGCCAGCACTGGGACCCCGACCTACGAGCAGTACTTC
- | - | TRBJ2-1 | TRBV6-4 | CASRKSGGDYNEQFF | TGTGCCAGCAGGAAATCAGGGGGGGACTACAATGAGCAGTTCTTC
- | - | TRBJ2-4 | TRBV28 | CATSRIGKKNIQYF | TGTGCCACCTCGAGGATAGGGAAAAAAAACATTCAGTACTTC
- | TRBD1 | TRBJ1-1 | TRBV4-3 | CASSHVPGGRTEAFF | TGCGCCAGCAGCCACGTCCCAGGGGGCCGCACTGAAGCTTTCTTT
- | - | TRBJ2-3 | TRBV30 | CAGSRDGSTDTQYF | TGTGCCGGGTCCCGGGACGGCAGCACAGATACGCAGTATTTT
- | - | TRBJ2-1 | TRBV25-1 | CASSETGQIDSYNEQFF | TGTGCCAGCAGTGAAACCGGACAGATTGACTCCTACAATGAGCAGTTCTTC
- | - | TRBJ1-1 | TRBV19 | CASKYSQGAGEAFF | TGTGCCAGCAAGTATTCACAAGGGGCTGGCGAAGCTTTCTTT
- | TRBD2 | TRBJ2-5 | TRBV28 | CASSLLAGGRETQYF | TGTGCCAGCAGTTTATTAGCGGGAGGGCGGGAGACCCAGTACTTC
- | TRBD2 | TRBJ2-7 | TRBV5-3 | CARSLAQLAGSPLLREQYF | TGTGCCAGAAGCTTGGCCCAACTAGCGGGCTCCCCTCTTCTACGGGAGCAGTACTTC
- | - | TRBJ2-7 | TRBV5-1 | CASSSDLTTYEQYF | TGCGCCAGCAGCTCAGACCTCACCACCTACGAGCAGTACTTC
- | - | TRBJ2-2 | TRBV11-2 | CASSLWTDLANTGELFF | TGTGCCAGCAGCTTGTGGACAGACCTCGCGAACACCGGGGAGCTGTTTTTT
- | - | TRBJ2-1 | TRBV6-1 | CASKDGRGSDEQFF | TGTGCCAGCAAGGACGGTCGAGGGTCGGATGAGCAGTTCTTC
- | - | TRBJ1-1 | TRBV5-1 | CASSQQGGVTEAFF | TGCGCCAGCAGCCAACAGGGTGGCGTCACTGAAGCTTTCTTT
- | - | TRBJ2-7 | TRBV6-6 | CASSYNGPYEQYF | TGTGCCAGCAGTTACAACGGACCCTACGAGCAGTACTTC
few | - | TRBJ1-2 | TRBV6-5 | CASSYQINYGYTF | TGTGCCAGCAGTTACCAGATTAACTATGGCTACACCTTC
few | TRBD1 | TRBJ1-4 | TRBV2 | CASSWTGNEKLFF | TGTGCCAGCAGCTGGACAGGGAATGAAAAACTGTTTTTT
few | TRBD1 | TRBJ1-5 | TRBV2 | CATSGTGITQPQHF | TGTGCCACCTCAGGGACAGGGATTACTCAGCCCCAGCATTTT
- | TRBD1 | TRBJ1-2 | TRBV5-4 | CASSNGQASTF | TGTGCCAGCAGCAACGGACAGGCGTCCACCTTC
- | - | TRBJ2-1 | TRBV11-3 | CASSFGKVGYNEQFF | TGTGCCAGCAGCTTCGGTAAGGTTGGCTACAATGAGCAGTTCTTC
- | TRBD1 | TRBJ1-2 | TRBV10-3 | CAITQGVSYGYTF | TGTGCCATCACACAGGGGGTGTCTTATGGCTACACCTTC
- | TRBD1 | TRBJ1-2 | TRBV5-5 | CASSRGTGNLGYGYTF | TGTGCCAGCAGCCGAGGGACAGGGAATCTGGGGTATGGCTACACCTTC
- | TRBD1 | TRBJ1-2 | TRBV5-1 | CASSLFDRAYGYTF | TGCGCCAGCAGCTTATTCGACAGGGCCTATGGCTACACCTTC
- | - | TRBJ2-1 | TRBV12-2 | CASLEQGWREQFF | TGTGCAAGTCTCGAACAGGGGTGGCGTGAGCAGTTCTTC
- | - | TRBJ2-1 | TRBV11-2 | CASSLPTGRVSYNEQFF | TGTGCCAGCAGCTTACCCACCGGCAGGGTTAGTTACAATGAGCAGTTCTTC
- | TRBD2 | TRBJ2-5 | TRBV28 | CASRTTSGRARRFQETQYF | TGTGCCAGCAGGACAACTAGCGGGAGGGCGAGACGTTTCCAAGAGACCCAGTACTTC
- | TRBD1 | TRBJ1-2 | TRBV6-5 | CATSTGPNGGYTF | TGTGCCACCTCGACAGGGCCTAATGGTGGCTACACCTTC